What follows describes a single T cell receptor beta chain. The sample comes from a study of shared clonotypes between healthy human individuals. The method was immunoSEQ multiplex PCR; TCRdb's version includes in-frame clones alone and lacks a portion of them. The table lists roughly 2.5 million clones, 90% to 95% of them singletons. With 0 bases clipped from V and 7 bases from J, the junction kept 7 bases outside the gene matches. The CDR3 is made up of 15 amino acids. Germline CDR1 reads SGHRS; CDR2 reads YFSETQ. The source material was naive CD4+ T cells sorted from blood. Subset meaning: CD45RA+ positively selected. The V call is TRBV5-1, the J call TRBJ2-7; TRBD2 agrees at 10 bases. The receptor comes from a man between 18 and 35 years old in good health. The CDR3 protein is CASSLASGGAKEQYF. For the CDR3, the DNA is TGCGCCAGCAGCTTGGCCAGCGGGGGGGCCAAAGAGCAGTACTTC.